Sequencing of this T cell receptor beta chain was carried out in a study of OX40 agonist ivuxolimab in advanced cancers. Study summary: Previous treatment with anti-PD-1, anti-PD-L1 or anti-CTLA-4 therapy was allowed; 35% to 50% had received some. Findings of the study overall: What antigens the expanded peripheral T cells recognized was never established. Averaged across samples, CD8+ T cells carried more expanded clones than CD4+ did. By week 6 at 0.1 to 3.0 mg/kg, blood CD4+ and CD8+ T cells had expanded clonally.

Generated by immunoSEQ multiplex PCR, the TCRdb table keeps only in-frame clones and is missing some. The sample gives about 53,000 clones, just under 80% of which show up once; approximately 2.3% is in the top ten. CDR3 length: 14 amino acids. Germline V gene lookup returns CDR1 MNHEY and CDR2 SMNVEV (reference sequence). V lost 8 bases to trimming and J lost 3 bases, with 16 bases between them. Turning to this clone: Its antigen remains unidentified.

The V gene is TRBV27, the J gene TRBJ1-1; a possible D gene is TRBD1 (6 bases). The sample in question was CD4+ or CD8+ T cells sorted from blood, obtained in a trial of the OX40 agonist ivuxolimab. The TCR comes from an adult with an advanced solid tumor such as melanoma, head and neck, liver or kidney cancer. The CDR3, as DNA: TGTGCCAGCGGTCTCAGGGGACGCGACACTGAAGCTTTCTTT. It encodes CASGLRGRDTEAFF.